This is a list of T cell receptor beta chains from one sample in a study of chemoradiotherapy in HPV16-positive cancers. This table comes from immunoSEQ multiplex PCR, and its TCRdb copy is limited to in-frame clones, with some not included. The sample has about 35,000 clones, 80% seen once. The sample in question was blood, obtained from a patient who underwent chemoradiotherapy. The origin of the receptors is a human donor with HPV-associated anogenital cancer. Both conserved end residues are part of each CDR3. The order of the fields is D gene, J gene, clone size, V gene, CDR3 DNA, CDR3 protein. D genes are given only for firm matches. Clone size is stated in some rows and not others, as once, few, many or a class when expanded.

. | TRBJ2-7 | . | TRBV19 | TGTGCCAGTAGTATAACCGGGAGCTCCTACGAGCAGTACTTC | CASSITGSSYEQYF
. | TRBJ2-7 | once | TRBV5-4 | TGTGCCAGCAGCCCACCCGGGACAAGGGGACGGAGGGAGCAGTACTTC | CASSPPGTRGRREQYF
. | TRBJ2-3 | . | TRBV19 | TGTGCCACCGCAGAAGGGGGGGCGGATACGCAGTATTTT | CATAEGGADTQYF
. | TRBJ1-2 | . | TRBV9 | TGTGCCAGCAGTCGCGACCGGAACTATGGCTACACCTTC | CASSRDRNYGYTF
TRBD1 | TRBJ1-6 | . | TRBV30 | TGTGCCTGGAGTGAAACCACACAGGGGACCTATAATTCACCCCTCCACTTT | CAWSETTQGTYNSPLHF
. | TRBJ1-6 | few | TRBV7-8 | TGTGCCAGCAGCTTAGTGGATTCACCCCTCCACTTT | CASSLVDSPLHF
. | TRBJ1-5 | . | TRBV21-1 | TGTGCCAGCAGCAGACAGGGTTTAAATCAGCCCCAGCATTTT | CASSRQGLNQPQHF
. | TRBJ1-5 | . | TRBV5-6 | TGTGCCAGCAGCTTGAGAGACAGTCATCAGCCCCAGCATTTT | CASSLRDSHQPQHF
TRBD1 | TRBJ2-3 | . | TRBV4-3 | TGCGCCAGCAGCCCCGGACAGGGGGCAGATACGCAGTATTTT | CASSPGQGADTQYF
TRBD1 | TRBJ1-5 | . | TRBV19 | TGTGCCAGTAGTTCCAACAGGGGACAACAGCCCCAGCATTTT | CASSSNRGQQPQHF
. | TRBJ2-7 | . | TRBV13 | TGTGCCAGCAGCTTGCCCCCCCAGGGGACCTCCTACGAGCAGTACTTC | CASSLPPQGTSYEQYF
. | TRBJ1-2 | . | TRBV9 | TGTGCCAGCAGCGTAGATCAAGGGTGGAGCTACACCTTC | CASSVDQGWSYTF
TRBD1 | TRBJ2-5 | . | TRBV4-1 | TGCGCCAGCAGCCTGCAGGGGGCTGGAGAGACCCAGTACTTC | CASSLQGAGETQYF
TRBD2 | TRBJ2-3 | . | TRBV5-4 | TGTGCCAGCAGCGTCCCCTTACTAGCGGGGGGGAGCACAGATACGCAGTATTTT | CASSVPLLAGGSTDTQYF
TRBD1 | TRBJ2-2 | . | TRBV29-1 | TGCAGCGTTCCGGGACAGGGGAACACCGGGGAGCTGTTTTTT | CSVPGQGNTGELFF
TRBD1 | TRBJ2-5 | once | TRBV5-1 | TGCGCCAGCAGCTTGGGGACAGGGTCGCGGGAAGAGACCCAGTACTTC | CASSLGTGSREETQYF
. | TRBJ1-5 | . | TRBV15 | TGTGCCACCAGCAGAGTTGCCACAGGGATCGAAAGCAATCAGCCCCAGCATTTT | CATSRVATGIESNQPQHF
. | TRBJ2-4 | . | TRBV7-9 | TGTGCCAGCGGGACTCCTCAAGCGGTTCAGTACTTC | CASGTPQAVQYF
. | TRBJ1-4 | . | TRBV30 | TGTGCCTGGAGTGGCCGACCGAGGGAAAAACTGTTTTTT | CAWSGRPREKLFF
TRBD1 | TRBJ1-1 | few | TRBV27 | TGTGCCAGCAGTTTTCTAGGGGGCGGCGACGCTTTCTTT | CASSFLGGGDAFF
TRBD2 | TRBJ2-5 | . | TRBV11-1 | TGTGCCAGCAGCCCAGCGGGCCTAGCGGGGGAGACCCAGTACTTC | CASSPAGLAGETQYF
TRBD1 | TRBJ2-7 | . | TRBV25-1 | TGTGCCAGCTCCTCATACAGGGGCTACGAGCAGTACTTC | CASSSYRGYEQYF
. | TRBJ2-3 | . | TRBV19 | TGTGCCAGTAGAACCCTGGAGGGATCCACAGATACGCAGTATTTT | CASRTLEGSTDTQYF
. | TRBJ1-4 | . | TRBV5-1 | TGCGCCAGCAGCTCCTCCTCAACTAATGAAAAACTGTTTTTT | CASSSSSTNEKLFF
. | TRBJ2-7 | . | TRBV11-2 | TGTGCCAGCAGCTTACCCAGACAGCCCTACGAGCAGTACTTC | CASSLPRQPYEQYF
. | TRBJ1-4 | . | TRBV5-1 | TGCGCCAGCGGAAACGGGGGCGAAAAACTGTTTTTT | CASGNGGEKLFF
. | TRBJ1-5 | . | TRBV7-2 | TGTGCCAGCAGCTTAAACAGGGACCGCAATCAGCCCCAGCATTTT | CASSLNRDRNQPQHF
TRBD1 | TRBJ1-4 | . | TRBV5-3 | TGTGCCAGAAGCCATTACGACCCCGGACAGGGAAAACTGTTTTTT | CARSHYDPGQGKLFF
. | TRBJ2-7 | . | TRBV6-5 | TGTGCCAGCAGGTGGGGGCCCACCTACGAGCAGTACTTC | CASRWGPTYEQYF
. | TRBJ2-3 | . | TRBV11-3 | TGTGCCAGCAGCGCCCAGACGGGACTTAACACAGATACGCAGTATTTT | CASSAQTGLNTDTQYF
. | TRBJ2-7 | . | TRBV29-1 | TGCAGCGTGAGGGGGTCAGGGGTCTACGAGCAGTACTTC | CSVRGSGVYEQYF
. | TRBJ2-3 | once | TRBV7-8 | TGTGCCAGCAGCTTAGCGAACCAACCCATTAACACAGATACGCAGTATTTT | CASSLANQPINTDTQYF
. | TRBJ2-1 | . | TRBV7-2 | TGTGCCAGCAGCGCATACCCAGGGAATTCCGGTGAGCAGTTCTTC | CASSAYPGNSGEQFF
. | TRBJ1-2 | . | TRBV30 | TGTGCCTGGACTCTCGGGCAGAGATATGGCTACACCTTC | CAWTLGQRYGYTF
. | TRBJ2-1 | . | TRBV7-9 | TGTGCCAGCAGCTTCTTGGAGGGTCTCTACAATGAGCAGTTCTTC | CASSFLEGLYNEQFF
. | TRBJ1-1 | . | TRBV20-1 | TGCAGTGTCCCCCCAGTTGAAGCTTTCTTT | CSVPPVEAFF
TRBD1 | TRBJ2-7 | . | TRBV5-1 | TGCGCCAGCAGCCAGGCACAGGGGAGAGGCGAGCAGTACTTC | CASSQAQGRGEQYF
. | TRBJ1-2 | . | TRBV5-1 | TGCGCCAGCAGCCTGGAGGGAATTGTAGGGCTATCTGGCTACACCTTC | CASSLEGIVGLSGYTF
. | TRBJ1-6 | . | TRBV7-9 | TGTGCCAGCAGCTTACGGGACCCATTTTCCTCACCCCTCCACTTT | CASSLRDPFSSPLHF
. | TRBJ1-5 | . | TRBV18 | TGTGCCAGCTCACCCCTGGGAGGTAATAGCAATCAGCCCCAGCATTTT | CASSPLGGNSNQPQHF
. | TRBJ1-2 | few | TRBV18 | TGTGCCAGCTCACCAGGAGACGCTAACTATGGCTACACCTTC | CASSPGDANYGYTF
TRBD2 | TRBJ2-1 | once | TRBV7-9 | TGTGCCAGCAGCTTCCTTAGCGGGGGGGCTTATGAGCAGTTCTTC | CASSFLSGGAYEQFF
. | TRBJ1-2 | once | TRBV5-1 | TGCGCCAGCAGCTTGCCAGGCTCGTCCCCAGCTGGCTACACCTTC | CASSLPGSSPAGYTF
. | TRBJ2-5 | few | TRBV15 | TGTGCCACCAGCAGAGATCTTGGGGAGACCCAGTACTTC | CATSRDLGETQYF
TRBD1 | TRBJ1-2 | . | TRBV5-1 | TGCGCCAGCAGCTCGCTTGGGACAGGGGTGAACACCTTC | CASSSLGTGVNTF
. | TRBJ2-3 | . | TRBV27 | TGTGCCAGCAGTTTATGTCGGTCGGAGGGAGGCCCCACAGGAAAGAGGGTCCCCACAGATACGCAGTATTTT | CASSLCRSEGGPTGKRVPTDTQYF
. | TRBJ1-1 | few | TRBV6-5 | TGTGCCAGCAGCCCTACAGATAGAGCTGAAGCTTTCTTT | CASSPTDRAEAFF